A single sample is the source of the 19 T cell receptor beta chains below, sequenced in a study of a mutant IDH1 vaccine in newly diagnosed glioma. This table comes from immunoSEQ multiplex PCR, and its TCRdb copy is limited to in-frame clones, with some not included. The data show tens of thousands of clones, over 65% seen once. Time point specified: baseline, week 1 (first vaccination visit). Treatment meaning: pre-vaccination baseline after standard-of-care therapy. This specimen was PBMCs, taken from a glioma patient treated with radiotherapy, temozolomide or both. These receptors were taken from a woman in her forties with glioma.

This chain links TRBV5-5 with TRBJ1-4, with D perhaps matching TRBD1 (5 bases). Germline V gives CDR1 SGHKS, CDR2 YYEKEE (reference sequence). V was clipped by 1 base and J by 2 bases, with 15 bases between them. The CDR3 loop spans 17 amino acids. As DNA, the CDR3 is TGTGCCAGCAGCTTGAAACAGGCCCGGGGCACTAATGAAAAACTGTTTTTT. Amino acids: CASSLKQARGTNEKLFF. The whole variable domain, filled in from reference TRBV5-5 and TRBJ1-4, reads DAGVTQSPTHLIKTRGQQVTLRCSPISGHKSVSWYQQVLGQGPQFIFQYYEKEERGRGNFPDRFSARQFPNYSSELNVNALLLGDSALYLCASSLKQARGTNEKLFFGSGTQLSVL.

This clone has just one count. V usage is TRBV7-2 and J usage is TRBJ1-1; 7 bases line up with TRBD1. CDR1 is SGHTA, CDR2 FQGNSA, per germline. V was pared by 0 bases and J by 5 bases, with 3 bases of the junction left unmatched. The CDR3 has 14 residues. The CDR3 reads CASSLAGGVTEAFF. The DNA for the CDR3 is TGTGCCAGCAGCTTAGCAGGGGGCGTGACTGAAGCTTTCTTT. Variable domain in full (rest from reference TRBV7-2 and TRBJ1-1): GAGVSQSPSNKVTEKGKDVELRCDPISGHTALYWYRQSLGQGLEFLIYFQGNSAPDKSGLPSDRFSAERTGGSVSTLTIQRTQQEDSAVYLCASSLAGGVTEAFFGQGTRLTVV.

The chain combines TRBV18 with TRBJ2-5; D possibly corresponds to TRBD2 (7 bases). Germline V gene data show CDR1 as KGHSH and CDR2 as LQKENI. This CDR3 spans 15 amino acids. Deletions cut 8 bases from V and 1 base from J, with 17 bases between. The CDR3 DNA is TGTGCCAGCGTAACGGGGGGCCGCCTCCAAGAGACCCAGTACTTC. Protein product: CASVTGGRLQETQYF.

The gene calls are TRBV5-1 and TRBJ2-2, with TRBD1 identical over 7 bases. The V segment lost 4 bases and the J segment 5 bases; nucleotides outside the gene matches: 8. CDR3 length equals 15 residues. The germline CDR1 and CDR2 sequences are SGHRS and YFSETQ. CDR3: CASSTTGLGTGELFF. CDR3 bases: TGCGCCAGCAGCACGACAGGGCTTGGGACCGGGGAGCTGTTTTTT.

The chain joins TRBV4-2 to TRBJ1-5, with no clear D. The CDR3 is made up of 16 amino acids. Germline V CDR1 and CDR2: LGHNA, YNFKEQ. Trimming cost V 1 base and J 5 bases, with 15 bases left between them. The CDR3 sequence: CASSQASPTRDQPQHF. As DNA, the CDR3 is TGTGCCAGCAGCCAAGCTAGTCCTACCAGAGATCAGCCCCAGCATTTT.

V usage is TRBV7-8 and J usage is TRBJ1-1, with TRBD1 as a possible D gene (6 bases). The germline V gene has CDR1 SGHVS and CDR2 FQNEAQ. This CDR3 contains 13 residues. Between the trimmed V and J ends, which lost 8 bases and 4 bases, there was a span of 14 bases. The CDR3 sequence: CASERAGATEAFF. As DNA, the CDR3 is TGTGCCAGCGAAAGGGCAGGGGCCACTGAAGCTTTCTTT. Complete variable domain (other parts from reference TRBV7-8 and TRBJ1-1): GAGVSQSPRYKVAKRGQDVALRCDPISGHVSLFWYQQALGQGPEFLTYFQNEAQLDKSGLPSDRFFAERPEGSVSTLKIQRTQQEDSAVYLCASERAGATEAFFGQGTRLTVV.

This chain connects TRBV6-5 to TRBJ1-5, with D possibly being TRBD1 (5 bases). The CDR3 is 15 amino acids. Germline V CDR1 and CDR2: MNHEY, SVGAGI. V lost 2 bases and J lost 1, with 9 bases in between. The CDR3 loop is CASSYGGGSNQPQHF. CDR3 bases: TGTGCCAGCAGTTACGGTGGGGGGAGCAATCAGCCCCAGCATTTT.

The chain is built from TRBV19 and TRBJ1-5; D possibly corresponds to TRBD1 (5 bases). This CDR3 has 17 amino acids. The germline gives CDR1 LNHDA, CDR2 SQIVND (reference sequence). The V end lost 9 bases, the J end lost 0 bases, and 21 bases lay between the germline ends. The CDR3 DNA is TGTGCCAGCCAACGCTCTCAGGGAGGGTATAGCAATCAGCCCCAGCATTTT. It translates to CASQRSQGGYSNQPQHF.

The chain carries TRBV5-6 and TRBJ2-1; 9 bases align to TRBD1. CDR3 size: 16 residues. Germline lookup yields CDR1 SGHDT and CDR2 YYEEEE. V gave up 2 bases and J gave up 3 bases; unmatched junction bases: 6. In DNA form, the CDR3 reads TGTGCCAGCAGCTTCGGGACAGGGAGAGGCTACAATGAGCAGTTCTTC. Translating it yields CASSFGTGRGYNEQFF.

The gene calls are TRBV6-6 and TRBJ2-1, with D possibly matching TRBD2 (5 bases). The CDR3 sequence is 13 residues long. Trimming stripped 6 bases from V and 6 bases from J, with 12 bases between. The germline gives CDR1 MNHNY, CDR2 SVGAGI (reference sequence). The chain's CDR3 is CASREASSNEQFF. Here the CDR3 DNA reads TGTGCCAGCAGGGAGGCATCAAGCAATGAGCAGTTCTTC.

There are a few counts of this clone. The J gene is TRBJ1-2, the V gene TRBV2; no clear D gene. Germline CDR1 reads SNHLY; CDR2 reads FYNNEI. The CDR3 sequence is 13 residues long. The germline V and J ends were trimmed by 4 bases and 5 bases, with 11 bases remaining between them. CDR3 loop: CASSAESRYGYTF. CDR3 DNA: TGTGCCAGCAGTGCGGAGTCCCGATATGGCTACACCTTC.

This chain links TRBV6-1 with TRBJ1-5; the D gene is possibly TRBD1 (6 bases). The CDR3 extends over 17 amino acids. Germline V CDR1 and CDR2: MNHNS, SASEGT. The V end was cut by 4 bases, the J end by 0 bases, with 16 bases between. The DNA for the CDR3 is TGTGCCAGCAGTGCAGAAGGACAGTTTAATAGCAATCAGCCCCAGCATTTT. Amino acid sequence: CASSAEGQFNSNQPQHF.

This clone was seen a few times. This chain connects TRBV7-9 to TRBJ1-5; no reliable D call. Germline V CDR1 and CDR2: SEHNR, FQNEAQ (reference sequence). Between the trimmed V and J ends, which lost 5 bases and 1 base, there was a span of 12 bases. This CDR3 has 15 residues. For the CDR3, the DNA is TGTGCCAGCAGCGACGGGAGCAGGAGCAATCAGCCCCAGCATTTT. Translation gives CASSDGSRSNQPQHF.

The chain joins TRBV4-1 to TRBJ2-7; 10 bases are shared with TRBD1. The V and J ends lost 0 bases and 4 bases, in that order; junction bases with no gene match: 9. The CDR3 is 17 residues long. Germline values: CDR1 MGHRA, CDR2 YSYEKL. As DNA, the CDR3 is TGCGCCAGCAGCCAAGATAAAGGGACAGGGGTCAGGTACGAGCAGTACTTC. Translated, it gives CASSQDKGTGVRYEQYF.

This clone was recorded a few times. The chain carries TRBV7-2 and TRBJ2-3; the D gene could be TRBD1 or TRBD2 (6 bases each). Germline V CDR1 and CDR2: SGHTA, FQGNSA. Trimming pared 5 bases from V and 0 bases from J, leaving 9 bases between. The CDR3 loop spans 14 amino acids. CDR3 nucleotide sequence: TGTGCCAGCAGCAGGGGGACTAGCACAGATACGCAGTATTTT. This gives the protein CASSRGTSTDTQYF. Based on the CDR3 plus reference TRBV7-2 and TRBJ2-3, the full variable domain is GAGVSQSPSNKVTEKGKDVELRCDPISGHTALYWYRQSLGQGLEFLIYFQGNSAPDKSGLPSDRFSAERTGGSVSTLTIQRTQQEDSAVYLCASSRGTSTDTQYFGPGTRLTVL.

CDR3 sequence reads: CASSPGGSGGETQYF. DNA of the CDR3: TGTGCCAGCAGCCCTGGCGGTAGCGGTGGGGAGACCCAGTACTTC. The chain uses TRBV5-4 and TRBJ2-5, with D perhaps matching TRBD2 (6 bases). Germline assignment: CDR1 SGHNT and CDR2 YYREEE (reference sequence). Trimming removed 4 bases from V and 5 bases from J, with 18 bases in between. The CDR3 consists of 15 residues.

This clone was observed once. The chain recombines TRBV27 with TRBJ1-4; 7 bases match TRBD1. Trimming cost V 5 bases and J 2 bases; bases outside gene matches: 8. CDR1 MNHEY and CDR2 SMNVEV come from the germline V gene (reference sequence). CDR3 length: 16 residues. CDR3 amino acids: CASSQIGQVTNEKLFF. CDR3 nucleotides: TGTGCCAGCAGTCAAATCGGACAGGTGACTAATGAAAAACTGTTTTTT.

The chain joins TRBV5-4 to TRBJ2-1; D is tentatively TRBD1 or TRBD2 (6 bases each). The CDR3 sequence is 15 residues long. Deletions cut 2 bases from V and 7 bases from J, with 16 bases between. Germline values: CDR1 SGHNT, CDR2 YYREEE (reference sequence). CDR3 sequence (DNA): TGTGCCAGCAGCTTCCCCACGGGGGCGGAGAATGAGCAGTTCTTC. It yields the protein CASSFPTGAENEQFF.

The V and J genes are TRBV6-1 and TRBJ2-7, with D perhaps assigned TRBD1 or TRBD2 (5 bases each). CDR1 is MNHNS and CDR2 is SASEGT in the germline V gene. The length of the CDR3 is 10 residues. CDR3 sequence reads: CAGGDYEQYF. CDR3 in DNA: TGTGCTGGGGGAGACTACGAGCAGTACTTC.